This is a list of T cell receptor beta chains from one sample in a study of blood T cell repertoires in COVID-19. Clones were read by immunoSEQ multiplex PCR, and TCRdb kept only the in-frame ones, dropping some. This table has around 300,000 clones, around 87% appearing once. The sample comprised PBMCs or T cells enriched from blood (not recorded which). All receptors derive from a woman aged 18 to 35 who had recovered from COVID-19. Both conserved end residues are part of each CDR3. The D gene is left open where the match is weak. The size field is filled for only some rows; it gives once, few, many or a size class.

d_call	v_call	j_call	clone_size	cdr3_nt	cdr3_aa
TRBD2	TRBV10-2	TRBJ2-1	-	TGCGCCAGCACCGCTAGCGGGGGGCCCTCCTACAATGAGCAGTTCTTC	CASTASGGPSYNEQFF
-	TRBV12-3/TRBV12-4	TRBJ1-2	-	TGTGCCAGCAGTTCTCCAGCGAACTATGGCTACACCTTC	CASSSPANYGYTF
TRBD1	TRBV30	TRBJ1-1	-	TGTGCCTGGAGTGGCGCAAACAGGGGGCTAGCTTTCTTT	CAWSGANRGLAFF
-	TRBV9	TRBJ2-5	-	TGTGCCAGCAGCGTAGGAGAGGGATTTTCAGCCCAGTACTTC	CASSVGEGFSAQYF
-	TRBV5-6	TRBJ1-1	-	TGTGCCAGCAGTTCGCCCCCAGGGTCCTTGGAAGCTTTCTTT	CASSSPPGSLEAFF
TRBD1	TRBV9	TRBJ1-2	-	TGTGCCAGCAGCGTAGAAGGGGGCGATGGCTACACCTTC	CASSVEGGDGYTF
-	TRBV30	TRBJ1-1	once	TGTGCCTGGAGTCGGGGAGAAGCTTTCTTT	CAWSRGEAFF
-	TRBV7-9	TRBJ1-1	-	TGTGCCAGCAGCTTAGGCGGCTCGAACACTGAAGCTTTCTTT	CASSLGGSNTEAFF
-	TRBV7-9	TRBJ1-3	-	TGTGCCAGCAGCTTTACGAGGGACTCTGGAAACACCATATATTTT	CASSFTRDSGNTIYF
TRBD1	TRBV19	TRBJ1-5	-	TGTGCCAGTAGTCCTCCTCCTCGACAGGGGGCAAGCAATCAGCCCCAGCATTTT	CASSPPPRQGASNQPQHF
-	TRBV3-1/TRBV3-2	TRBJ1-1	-	TGTGCCAGCAGCCAGGCGAGCGACACTGAAGCTTTCTTT	CASSQASDTEAFF
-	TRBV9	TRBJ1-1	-	TGTGCCAGCAGCGTATCATGGAACACTGAAGCTTTCTTT	CASSVSWNTEAFF
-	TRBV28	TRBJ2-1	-	TGTGCCAGCACCATGAGTCCGGGTGAGCAGTTCTTC	CASTMSPGEQFF
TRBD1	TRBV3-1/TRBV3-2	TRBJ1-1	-	TGTGCCAGCAGCCAAGGACAGGGGTATACTGAAGCTTTCTTT	CASSQGQGYTEAFF
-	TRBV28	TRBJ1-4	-	TGTGCCAGCAGTTTGGCGATACCCCCAGGGTTGGGGGAAAAACTGTTTTTT	CASSLAIPPGLGEKLFF
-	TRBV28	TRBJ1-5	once	TGTGCCAGCGCTCTCGGGGTTAGCAATCAGCCCCAGCATTTT	CASALGVSNQPQHF
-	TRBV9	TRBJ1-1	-	TGTGCCAGCAGCCCCACAGGCGATGAAGCTTTCTTT	CASSPTGDEAFF
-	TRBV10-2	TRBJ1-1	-	TGCGCCAGCAGCAGCGACAGCACTGAAGCTTTCTTT	CASSSDSTEAFF
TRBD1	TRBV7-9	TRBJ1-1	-	TGTGCCAGCAGCTCGCGGACAGGGGAGGCTGAAGCTTTCTTT	CASSSRTGEAEAFF
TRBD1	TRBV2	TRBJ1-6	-	TGTGCCAGCACAATGGGACAGGGGTCACCCCTCCACTTT	CASTMGQGSPLHF